The 27 T cell receptor beta chains given below trace back to one sample, sequenced in a study of T-cell memory formation after mild COVID-19. TCRdb fed the 5' RACE reads into MiXCR, producing one record per CDR3 protein. The table has about 160,000 distinct CDR3 sequences, roughly 31% seen once; the top ten hold 9.5% to 15%. Specimen: PBMCs or a T cell subset sorted from them (not recorded which). Every receptor here comes from an adult woman who had mild COVID-19 (a few samples of this study predate the infection). Cell type and time point are not known.

This chain joins TRBV20-1 and TRBJ1-2; D is unclear. Germline V CDR1 and CDR2: DFQATT, SNEGSKA (reference sequence). The V end lost 5 bases, the J end lost 13 bases, and 17 bases lay between the germline ends. The CDR3 length is 11 residues. This CDR3 reads CSAPPGGVGTF. The CDR3 region has the DNA TGCAGTGCTCCCCCGGGTGGGGTTGGCACCTTC.

The chain recombines TRBV7-6 with TRBJ2-7; D is undetermined. The CDR3 has 12 amino acids. The V end was cut by 4 bases, the J end by 6 bases, with 10 bases between. CDR1 and CDR2 from the germline V gene are SGHVS and FNYEAQ. The CDR3 DNA is TGTGCCAGCAGCTCTTCCGGAGCCGAGCAGTACTTC. It yields the protein CASSSSGAEQYF.

This clonotype was picked up a small number of times. The rearrangement links TRBV6-5 to TRBJ1-2; D is perhaps TRBD1 (6 bases). The CDR3 has 13 amino acids. The germline V and J ends were trimmed by 4 bases and 3 bases, with 9 bases remaining between them. Per germline, CDR1 MNHEY and CDR2 SVGAGI. CDR3 sequence reads: CASSSTGYYGYTF. The CDR3 nucleotides read TGTGCCAGCAGTTCTACAGGGTACTATGGCTACACCTTC.

J is TRBJ2-5 and V is TRBV7-9; 11 nucleotides align to TRBD1. CDR3 size: 17 residues. The J segment lost 4 bases and the V segment lost 1 base, leaving 8 bases of the junction unmatched. Germline V CDR1 and CDR2: SEHNR, FQNEAQ (reference sequence). CDR3 in DNA: TGTGCCAGCAGCTTAGGCCCCCGGACAGGGGGCCGAGAGACCCAGTACTTC. Translated, it gives CASSLGPRTGGRETQYF.

This clonotype was recorded at least ten times. This rearrangement joins TRBV5-1 to TRBJ2-1, with TRBD1 matching 9 bases. Germline lookup yields CDR1 SGHRS and CDR2 YFSETQ. The V gene end was trimmed by 2 bases and the J gene end by 6 bases; junction bases not matched to a gene: 0. This CDR3 region has 13 residues. The CDR3 sequence is CASSLQGANEQFF. The CDR3 coding sequence is TGCGCCAGCAGCTTACAGGGGGCCAATGAGCAGTTCTTC.

The rearrangement links TRBV3-1 to TRBJ2-7, with 9 bases identical to TRBD1. Germline loops: CDR1 LGHDT, CDR2 YNNKEL (reference sequence). CDR3 length equals 17 residues. The junction had 7 bases not matched to a gene; V was cut back by 1 base and J by 0 bases. The CDR3 reads CASSQGGGTGSSYEQYF. CDR3 nucleotide sequence: TGTGCCAGCAGCCAAGGCGGCGGGACAGGGAGCTCCTACGAGCAGTACTTC.

CDR3 sequence (DNA): TGTGCCAGCAGGGAAGCGGGGGGGCCCTCCGATACGCAGTATTTT. Translating it yields CASREAGGPSDTQYF. The V and J genes are TRBV12-3 or TRBV12-4 and TRBJ2-3, with TRBD2 matching 10 bases. The ends lost 6 bases at V and 6 bases at J; junction bases unmatched: 9. This CDR3 region has 15 residues.

The rearrangement uses TRBV29-1 and TRBJ2-7; 11 nucleotides align to TRBD2. J lost 3 bases, V lost 2 bases, and 0 bases had no gene match. Per the germline V gene, CDR1 is SQVTM and CDR2 is ANQGSEA. The CDR3 loop spans 13 amino acids. CDR3 loop: CSVETSGSYEQYF. CDR3 sequence (DNA): TGCAGCGTTGAAACTAGCGGGAGCTACGAGCAGTACTTC.

This clonotype was counted only a few times. This chain connects TRBV4-2 to TRBJ2-3; 8 bases align to TRBD2. There are 13 residues in the CDR3. V lost 3 bases to trimming and J lost 7 bases; unmatched junction nucleotides: 3. Looked up from germline, CDR1 is LGHNA and CDR2 is YNFKEQ. The CDR3 DNA is TGTGCCAGCAGCCACGAGCGGGAGAATACGCAGTATTTT. Its protein product is CASSHERENTQYF.

This clonotype was counted between two and nine times. This chain connects TRBV27 to TRBJ2-7; D is perhaps TRBD2 (7 bases). Germline loops: CDR1 MNHEY, CDR2 SMNVEV (reference sequence). Trimming left V 6 bases short and J 0 bases short, with 15 bases between. The CDR3 contains 15 residues. CDR3 amino acids: CASSWGGGGSYEQYF. DNA for the CDR3: TGTGCCAGCAGCTGGGGGGGAGGGGGCTCCTACGAGCAGTACTTC.

The chain recombines TRBV30 with TRBJ2-1; D is ambiguous. Trimming stripped 4 bases from V and 10 bases from J, with 20 bases between. Germline V CDR1 and CDR2: GTSNPN, SVGIG (reference sequence). The CDR3 runs 14 residues. This CDR3 reads CAWNSDVPAREQFF. For the CDR3, the DNA is TGTGCCTGGAACTCGGACGTCCCGGCTCGGGAGCAGTTCTTC. The entire variable domain, with the rest obtained from reference TRBV30 and TRBJ2-1, is as follows: SQTIHQWPATLVQPVGSPLSLECTVEGTSNPNLYWYRQAAGRGLQLLFYSVGIGQISSEVPQNLSASRPQDRQFILSSKKLLLSDSGFYLCAWNSDVPAREQFFGPGTRLTVL.

V gene TRBV7-9 combines with J gene TRBJ1-1; no definite D call. The CDR3 sequence is 14 residues long. Germline CDR1 is SEHNR and CDR2 is FQNEAQ (reference sequence). V gave up 8 bases and J gave up 4 bases, with 17 bases separating them. The CDR3 nucleotides read TGTGCCAGCTCCGGGCCCCAACTGGGCACTGAAGCTTTCTTT. Its translation: CASSGPQLGTEAFF. Together with reference TRBV7-9 and TRBJ1-1, the CDR3 gives the full variable domain: DTGVSQNPRHKITKRGQNVTFRCDPISEHNRLYWYRQTLGQGPEFLTYFQNEAQLEKSRLLSDRFSAERPKGSFSTLEIQRTEQGDSAMYLCASSGPQLGTEAFFGQGTRLTVV.

There are a few counts of this clonotype. The chain carries TRBV29-1 and TRBJ1-2, with 9 nucleotides matching TRBD1. This CDR3 region has 13 residues. With V trimmed by 6 bases and J by 4 bases, 6 bases remained unmatched. Germline values: CDR1 SQVTM, CDR2 ANQGSEA. CDR3 loop: CSVDRGGTYGYTF. The CDR3 coding sequence is TGCAGCGTGGACAGGGGAGGGACCTATGGCTACACCTTC.

Points on this clonotype: Germline and junction disagree at one end, which may indicate a read error. CDR3 coding DNA: TGTGCTAGCAGCTCTCCGGGACAGGGGTACCAAGAGACCCAGTACTTC. Translating gives CASSSPGQGYQETQYF. The chain recombines TRBV7-7 with TRBJ2-5, with TRBD1 matching 10 bases. CDR1 and CDR2 (germline): SSHAT, FNYEAQ (reference sequence). The CDR3 runs to 16 residues. Full variable domain (outside the CDR3, taken from reference TRBV7-7 and TRBJ2-5): GAGVSQSPRYKVTKRGQDVTLRCDPISSHATLYWYQQALGQGPEFLTYFNYEAQPDKSGLPSDRFSAERPEGSISTLTIQRTEQRDSAMYRCASSSPGQGYQETQYFGPGTRLLVL.

As to this clonotype: Mismatch with germline at one junction end may stem from a read error. The rearrangement links TRBV7-7 to TRBJ2-3; possible D gene TRBD2, 6 bases. The CDR3 has 15 amino acids. Germline V lookup: CDR1 SSHAT, CDR2 FNYEAQ (reference sequence). Written as DNA, the CDR3 is TGTGCTAGCAGCCTGGCGGCGGGGCCTGGAGATACGCAGTATTTT. Protein product: CASSLAAGPGDTQYF.

This clonotype occurred a few times. This chain joins TRBV12-3 or TRBV12-4 and TRBJ2-1; a possible D gene is TRBD1 (6 bases). The CDR3 extends over 14 amino acids. V was shortened by 5 bases and J by 8 bases, with 16 bases between the two germline ends. The CDR3 region is CASSGQQGAHEQFF. Written as DNA, the CDR3 is TGTGCCAGCAGTGGACAACAGGGAGCCCATGAGCAGTTCTTC.

This clonotype occurred a few times. This chain joins TRBV6-2 or TRBV6-3 and TRBJ1-1, with unresolved D. Trimming took 2 bases from V and 0 from J, leaving 7 bases between them. Germline loops: CDR1 MNHEY, CDR2 SVGEGT. The CDR3 sequence is 14 residues long. CDR3 sequence reads: CASSYAGMNTEAFF. Written as DNA, the CDR3 is TGTGCCAGCAGTTACGCCGGCATGAACACTGAAGCTTTCTTT.

This sequence joins TRBV5-6 and TRBJ1-5, with D tentatively TRBD1 (5 bases). This CDR3 contains 16 residues. CDR1 is SGHDT, CDR2 YYEEEE, per germline. Trimming left V 0 bases short and J 4 bases short, with 14 bases between. CDR3 loop: CASSLDGGPGNQPQHF. The CDR3 bases are TGTGCCAGCAGCTTGGATGGTGGGCCAGGGAATCAGCCCCAGCATTTT.

There are a few counts of this clonotype. This chain joins TRBV7-9 and TRBJ2-3, with 7 bases fitting TRBD1. CDR1 SEHNR and CDR2 FQNEAQ come from the germline V gene (reference sequence). This CDR3 has 15 residues. V shed 7 bases and J 0 bases; nucleotides not matched to a gene: 7. The CDR3 coding sequence is TGTGCCAGCAAGAAGGGGGCCGACAGCACAGATACGCAGTATTTT. Translating gives CASKKGADSTDTQYF.

The CDR3 loop reads CASRGTGQLYGYTF. The CDR3 nucleotides are TGTGCCAGCAGGGGAACGGGACAGCTCTATGGCTACACCTTC. This rearrangement joins TRBV6-5 to TRBJ1-2; 7 bases are shared with TRBD1. Trimming took 6 bases from V and 4 from J; bases not matched to a gene: 8. The germline V gene encodes CDR1 MNHEY and CDR2 SVGAGI. The CDR3 consists of 14 residues.

This clonotype was seen more than once but under ten times. The chain carries TRBV19 and TRBJ2-3; 9 bases align to TRBD2. CDR3 size: 15 residues. With 5 bases clipped from V and 0 bases from J, the junction kept 3 bases outside the gene matches. Looked up from germline, CDR1 is LNHDA and CDR2 is SQIVND (reference sequence). Here the CDR3 DNA reads TGTGCCAGTAGTTCCCTAGCGGGAAGCACAGATACGCAGTATTTT. Translating it yields CASSSLAGSTDTQYF.

This chain joins TRBV12-3 or TRBV12-4 and TRBJ1-5; D possibly corresponds to TRBD1 (5 bases). V lost 1 base and J lost 3, with 7 bases in between. CDR3 length: 14 residues. The CDR3 loop is CASSLGTFNQPQHF. CDR3 coding DNA: TGTGCCAGCAGTTTAGGGACATTCAATCAGCCCCAGCATTTT.

The chain uses TRBV6-1 and TRBJ1-1, with 12 bases identical to TRBD1. After removal of 10 bases from V and 4 bases from J, the junction contained 19 bases not matched to a gene. There are 18 residues in the CDR3. The V gene's germline CDR1 is MNHNS and CDR2 SASEGT. Here the CDR3 DNA reads TGTGCCACCCTCGGAAATTTGGGACAGGGGGCGCGGGGCACTGAAGCTTTCTTT. Its protein is CATLGNLGQGARGTEAFF.

The V call is TRBV7-6, the J call TRBJ2-7; TRBD1 matches 7 bases. The V and J ends lost 5 bases and 4 bases, in that order; junction bases with no gene match: 8. Germline V CDR1 and CDR2: SGHVS, FNYEAQ. This CDR3 region has 14 residues. The CDR3 reads CASSPDRAEYEQYF. As DNA, the CDR3 is TGTGCCAGCAGCCCCGACAGGGCAGAGTACGAGCAGTACTTC.

Only a few counts were recorded for this clonotype. The chain carries TRBV11-1 and TRBJ1-1; tentatively, D is TRBD1 (5 bases). Trimming took 5 bases from V and 5 from J, leaving 18 bases between them. Germline assignment: CDR1 SGHAT and CDR2 FQDESV (reference sequence). The CDR3 length is 15 residues. In DNA form, the CDR3 reads TGTGCCAGCAGCCCAGCCTGGAGAAGGGGAACTGAAGCTTTCTTT. This translates into CASSPAWRRGTEAFF.

The rearrangement uses TRBV12-3 or TRBV12-4 and TRBJ2-7; tentative D call: TRBD1 (6 bases). V lost 3 bases, J lost 1 base, and 10 bases lay in between. The CDR3 sequence is 14 residues long. CDR3 protein: CASSFAQGSYEQYF. The CDR3 bases are TGTGCCAGCAGTTTCGCACAGGGATCCTACGAGCAGTACTTC.

This rearrangement joins TRBV20-1 to TRBJ2-7, with D perhaps TRBD1 (6 bases). The germline CDR1 and CDR2 sequences are DFQATT and SNEGSKA (reference sequence). The CDR3 consists of 14 residues. V lost 4 bases, J lost 0 bases, and 13 bases lay in between. The DNA for the CDR3 is TGCAGTGCTACAAAGACAGGCGTCTCCTACGAGCAGTACTTC. This sequence encodes CSATKTGVSYEQYF.